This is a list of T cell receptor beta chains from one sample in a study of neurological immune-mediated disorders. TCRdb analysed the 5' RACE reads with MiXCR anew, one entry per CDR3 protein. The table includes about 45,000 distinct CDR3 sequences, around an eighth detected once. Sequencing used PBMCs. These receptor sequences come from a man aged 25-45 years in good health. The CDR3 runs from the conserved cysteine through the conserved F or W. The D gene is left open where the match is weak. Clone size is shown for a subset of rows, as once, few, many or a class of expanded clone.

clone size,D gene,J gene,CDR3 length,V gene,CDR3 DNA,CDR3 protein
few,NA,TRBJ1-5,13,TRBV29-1,TGCAGCGCCAGTCGGGGGTCGGATCAGCCCCAGCATTTT,CSASRGSDQPQHF
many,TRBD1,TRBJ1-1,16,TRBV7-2,TGTGCCAGCAGCTTAGTGGGGACAGGGTTGAGCACTGAAGCTTTCTTT,CASSLVGTGLSTEAFF
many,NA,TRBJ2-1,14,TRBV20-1,TGCAGTGCAACCTCCCCGGAGGGGTACAATGAGCAGTTCTTC,CSATSPEGYNEQFF
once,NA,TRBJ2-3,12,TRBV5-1,TGCGCCAGCAGCTTGAATGCGAATACGCAGTATTTT,CASSLNANTQYF
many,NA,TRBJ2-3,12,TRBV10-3,TGTGCACACGCCGGGAGCACAGATACGCAGTATTTT,CAHAGSTDTQYF
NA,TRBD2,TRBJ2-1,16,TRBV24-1,TGTGCCACCAGTGATCCCCTAGCGGGGGGGGACAATGAGCAGTTCTTC,CATSDPLAGGDNEQFF
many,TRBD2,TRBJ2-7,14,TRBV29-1,TGCAGCGTTGTAGGACTAGCGGGAGCTACAGTGCAGTACTTC,CSVVGLAGATVQYF
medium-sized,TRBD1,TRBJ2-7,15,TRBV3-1,TGTGCCAGCAGCCGGCCGGGACAGGGGGAATACGAGCAGTACTTC,CASSRPGQGEYEQYF
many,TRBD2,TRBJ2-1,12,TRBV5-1,TGCGCCAGCAGCTCCGGGGGGACTTTACAGTTCTTC,CASSSGGTLQFF
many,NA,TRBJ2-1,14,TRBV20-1,TGCAGTGCAAATGAGGTCCGGGACTACAATGAGCAGTTCTTC,CSANEVRDYNEQFF
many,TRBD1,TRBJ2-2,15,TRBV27,TGTGCCAGCAGTCTCCGACAGGGACGGACCGGGGAGCTGTTTTTT,CASSLRQGRTGELFF
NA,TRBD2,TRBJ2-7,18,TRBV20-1,TGCAGTGCTAGAGATACCCTCACTAGCGGGAGCCACTCCTACGAGCAGTACTTC,CSARDTLTSGSHSYEQYF
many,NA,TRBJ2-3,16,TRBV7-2,TGTGCCAGCAGCTTATGGGGCGGGATGGGCGGAGATACGCAGTATTTT,CASSLWGGMGGDTQYF
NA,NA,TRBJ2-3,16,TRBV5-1,TGCGCCAGCAGCTTGGAAGGGGAGCAAAGCACAGATACGCAGTATTTT,CASSLEGEQSTDTQYF
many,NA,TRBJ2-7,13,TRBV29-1,TGCAGCGTTGGGAAGGGGGATCGGTACGAGCAGTACTTC,CSVGKGDRYEQYF
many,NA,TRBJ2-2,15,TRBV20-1,TGCAGTGCTAAGATCTGCGGATGGGTAACCGGGGAGCTGTTTTTT,CSAKICGWVTGELFF
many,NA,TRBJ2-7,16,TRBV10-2,TGCGCCAGCAGATCACCGTTAGCGGCCAACTCCTACGAGCAGTACTTC,CASRSPLAANSYEQYF
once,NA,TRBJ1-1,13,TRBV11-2,TGTGCCAGCAGCCCCAGGGTTAGTTCTGAAGCTTTCTTT,CASSPRVSSEAFF
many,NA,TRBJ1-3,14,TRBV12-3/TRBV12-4,TGTGCCAGCAGTAACTGGGGTTTTGGAAACACCATATATTTT,CASSNWGFGNTIYF
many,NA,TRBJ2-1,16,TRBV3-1,TGTGCCAGCAGCCAAGTTCCTAGCGGAGGGGGGATCGAGCAGTTCTTC,CASSQVPSGGGIEQFF
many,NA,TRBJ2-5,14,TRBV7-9,TGTGCCAGCAGCTTACTAGCGTGGCAAGAGACCCAGTACTTC,CASSLLAWQETQYF
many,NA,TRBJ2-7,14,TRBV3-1,TGTGCCAGCGACCATTGGGGAGCAACCTACGAGCAGTACTTC,CASDHWGATYEQYF
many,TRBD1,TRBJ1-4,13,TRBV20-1,TGCAGTGCTAGAAGGGACAGCAATGAAAAACTGTTTTTT,CSARRDSNEKLFF
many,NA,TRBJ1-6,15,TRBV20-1,TGCAGTGCTAGGGAGGGGACGCACGATAATTCACCCCTCCACTTT,CSAREGTHDNSPLHF
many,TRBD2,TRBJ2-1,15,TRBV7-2,TGTGCCAGCAGCCGAGGACTAGCGGGAGGTAATGAGCAGTTCTTC,CASSRGLAGGNEQFF
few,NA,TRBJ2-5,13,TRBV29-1,TGCAGCGTTGAAGAGGCTACTTCCCCGGCCCAGTACTTC,CSVEEATSPAQYF
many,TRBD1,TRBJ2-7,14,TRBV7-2,TGTGCCAGCAGTGGGACAGGGTTAACCTACGAGCAGTACTTC,CASSGTGLTYEQYF
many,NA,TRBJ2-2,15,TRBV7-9,TGTGCCAGCAGCCCCCATGGAGGGGCGACCGGGGAGCTGTTTTTT,CASSPHGGATGELFF
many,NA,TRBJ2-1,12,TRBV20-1,TGCAGTGCTAGAGATGAGGCGGATGAGCAGTTCTTC,CSARDEADEQFF
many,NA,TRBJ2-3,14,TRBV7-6,TGTGCCAGCAGCTTAGAAGTAAATGCGTTTACGCAGTATTTT,CASSLEVNAFTQYF
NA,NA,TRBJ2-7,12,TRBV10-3,TGTGCCATCGCCGGACAATCCTACGACCAGTACTTC,CAIAGQSYDQYF
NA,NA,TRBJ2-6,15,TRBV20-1,TGCAGTGCTAGGATTTGGAGCTCTGGGGCCAACGTCCTGACTTTC,CSARIWSSGANVLTF
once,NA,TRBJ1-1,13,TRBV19,TGTGCCAGTAGTATACTTCGGGCTGATCGAGCTTTCTTT,CASSILRADRAFF
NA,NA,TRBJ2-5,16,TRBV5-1,TGCGCCAGCAGCCCGAGTGGGGGGATGTCCAGGGAGACCCAGTACTTC,CASSPSGGMSRETQYF
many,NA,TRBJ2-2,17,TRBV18,TGTGCCAGCTCACCATTAACCAGTGCCACGAACACCGGGGAGCTGTTTTTT,CASSPLTSATNTGELFF
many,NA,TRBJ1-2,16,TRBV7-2,TGTGCCAGCAGCTCCCCCCTGGGCGAAAATGACTATGGCTACACCTTC,CASSSPLGENDYGYTF
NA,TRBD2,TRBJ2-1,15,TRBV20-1,TGCAGTGCTAGTGGACTAGCGGAGACCTACAATGAGCAGTTCTTC,CSASGLAETYNEQFF
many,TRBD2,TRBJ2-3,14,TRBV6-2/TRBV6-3,TGTGCCAGCAGACTAGCGGGGGACACAGATACGCAGTATTTT,CASRLAGDTDTQYF
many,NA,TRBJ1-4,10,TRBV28,TGTGCCAGCCTTAATGAAAAACTGTTTTTT,CASLNEKLFF
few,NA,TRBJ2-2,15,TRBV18,TGTGCCAGCTCACTACTCAAGAAGGACACCGGGGAGCTGTTTTTT,CASSLLKKDTGELFF
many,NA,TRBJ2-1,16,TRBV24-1,TGTGCCACCAGTGCCCCTGCGGCAGGCGTAGGTGATGAGCAGTTCTTC,CATSAPAAGVGDEQFF
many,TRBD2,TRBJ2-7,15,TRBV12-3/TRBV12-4,TGTGCCAGCGAGTTAGCGGGAGGGCCCGTGTACGAGCAGTACTTC,CASELAGGPVYEQYF
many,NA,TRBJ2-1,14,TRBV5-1,TGCGCCAGCAGCTTGGGGCAGGGGATCAATGAGCAGTTCTTC,CASSLGQGINEQFF
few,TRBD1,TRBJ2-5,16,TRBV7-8,TGTGCCAGCAGCCGCATGGGACAGGGGGCCGCTGAGACCCAGTACTTC,CASSRMGQGAAETQYF
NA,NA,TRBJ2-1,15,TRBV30,TGTGCCTGGAGTCCGACAGGCCAGTTAGGCAATGAGCAGTTCTTC,CAWSPTGQLGNEQFF
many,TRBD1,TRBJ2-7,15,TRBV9,TGTGCCAGCAGCCAATCCGGGACAGGGATCTACGAGCAGTACTTC,CASSQSGTGIYEQYF
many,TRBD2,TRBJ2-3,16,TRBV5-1,TGCGCCAGCAGCTTCGGACTAGCGGGAGGGGGAGATACGCAGTATTTT,CASSFGLAGGGDTQYF
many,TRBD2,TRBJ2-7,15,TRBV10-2,TGCGCCAGCAGTGAGTCGAGCGGGAGGTGGGACGAGCAGTACTTC,CASSESSGRWDEQYF
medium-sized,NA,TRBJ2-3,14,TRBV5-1,TGCGCCAGCAACGAGGATCCTAGCACAGATACGCAGTATTTT,CASNEDPSTDTQYF
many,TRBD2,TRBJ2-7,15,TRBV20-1,TGCAGTGCGGACAGTGGACTAGCGGAATCCTACGAGCAGTACTTC,CSADSGLAESYEQYF
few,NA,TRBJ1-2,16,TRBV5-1,TGCGCCAGCAGTAACTGGGGACCCCGGGAGGACTATGGCTACACCTTC,CASSNWGPREDYGYTF
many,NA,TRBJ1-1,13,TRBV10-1,TGCGCCAGCAGTGGACGGGTCAACACTGAAGCTTTCTTT,CASSGRVNTEAFF
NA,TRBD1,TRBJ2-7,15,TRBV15,TGTGCCACCAGCAGAGCGACAGGGGGGCCCTACGAGCAGTACTTC,CATSRATGGPYEQYF
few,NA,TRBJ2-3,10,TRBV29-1,TGCAGCGGGGGAGAAGATACGCAGTATTTT,CSGGEDTQYF
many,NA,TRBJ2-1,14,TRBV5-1,TGCGCCAGCAGTAGGGCGGGGCCTAGGGATGAGCAGTTCTTC,CASSRAGPRDEQFF